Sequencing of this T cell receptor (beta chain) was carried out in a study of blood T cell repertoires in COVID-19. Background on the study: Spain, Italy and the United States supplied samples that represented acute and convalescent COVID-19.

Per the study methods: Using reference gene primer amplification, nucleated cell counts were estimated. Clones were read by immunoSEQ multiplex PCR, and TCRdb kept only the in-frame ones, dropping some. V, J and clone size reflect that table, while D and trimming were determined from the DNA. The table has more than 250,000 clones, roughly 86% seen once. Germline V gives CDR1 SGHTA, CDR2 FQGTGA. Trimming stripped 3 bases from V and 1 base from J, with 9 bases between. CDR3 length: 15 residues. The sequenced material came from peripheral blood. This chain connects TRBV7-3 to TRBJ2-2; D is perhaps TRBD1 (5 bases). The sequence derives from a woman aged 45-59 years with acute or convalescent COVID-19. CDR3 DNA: TGTGCCAGCAGCTTTGCAGGACAGAACACCGGGGAGCTGTTTTTT. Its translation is CASSFAGQNTGELFF.